A single sample gave rise to the 24 T cell receptor beta chains below, sequenced in a study of Graves' ophthalmopathy and Graves' hyperthyroidism. RNA transcripts yielded amplified TCR beta CDR3 regions. After a first-round RT-PCR with HTBI primers, a second-round multiplex PCR was run. One entry per CDR3 protein results from TCRdb running MiXCR on the multiplex PCR reads. The sample shows some 250,000 distinct CDR3 sequences, roughly 50% of them seen only once. Material for sequencing was peripheral blood. These receptors all come from an adult man with Graves' ophthalmopathy.

This clonotype was recorded a few times. This rearrangement joins TRBV7-9 to TRBJ2-3, with 8 bases fitting TRBD2. The germline CDR1 and CDR2 sequences are SEHNR and FQNEAQ (reference sequence). The CDR3 runs to 13 residues. V was clipped by 7 bases and J by 5 bases; unmatched bases: 5. The CDR3 bases are TGTGCCAGCACCCCTCGGGGGGGAGATACGCAGTATTTT. This sequence encodes CASTPRGGDTQYF.

The chain joins TRBV20-1 to TRBJ1-6, with D tentatively TRBD1 (6 bases). Germline CDR1 is DFQATT and CDR2 is SNEGSKA (reference sequence). Trimming shortened V by 3 bases and J by 0 bases, and 15 bases separated the two germline ends. The CDR3 totals 17 residues. Here the CDR3 reads CSASQARQVSYNSPLHF. CDR3 nucleotides: TGCAGTGCTAGCCAGGCCCGACAGGTCTCCTATAATTCACCCCTCCACTTT.

This clonotype came up a few times. The chain's CDR3 is CATSDSSGRADEQYF. CDR3 in DNA: TGTGCCACCAGTGACTCTAGCGGGAGGGCCGACGAGCAGTACTTC. This chain joins TRBV24-1 and TRBJ2-7; 12 bases map to TRBD2. Trimming at V came to 4 bases and at J to 5 bases, leaving 5 bases not matched to a gene. The CDR3 consists of 15 residues. CDR1 and CDR2 from the germline V gene are KGHDR and SFDVKD.

As concerns this clonotype: An end of the junction does not agree with germline; a read error may underlie this. This chain connects TRBV7-2 to TRBJ2-2; 9 bases line up with TRBD2. From germline, CDR1 is SGHTA and CDR2 FQGNSA. The CDR3 runs to 15 residues. The CDR3: CASTLPGLAPGELFF. The DNA of the CDR3 is TGTGCCAGCACCTTACCGGGACTAGCCCCCGGGGAGCTGTTTTTT.

There are a few counts of this clonotype. The rearrangement joins TRBV29-1 to TRBJ2-7; 11 bases fit TRBD1. The V and J ends lost 4 bases and 3 bases, in that order; junction bases with no gene match: 2. Germline V gene lookup returns CDR1 SQVTM and CDR2 ANQGSEA. The CDR3 contains 13 residues. CDR3: CSVAGQGDYEQYF. For the CDR3, the DNA is TGCAGCGTTGCGGGACAGGGGGACTACGAGCAGTACTTC.

V and J are TRBV11-2 and TRBJ1-1; D gene unclear. Trimming pared 1 base from V and 6 bases from J, leaving 3 bases between. Germline CDR1 SGHAT, CDR2 FQNNGV. The CDR3 is made up of 11 amino acids. In DNA, the CDR3 is TGTGCCAGCAGCTTAGCGTCTGAAGCTTTCTTT. Its translation: CASSLASEAFF.

The J gene is TRBJ2-2, the V gene TRBV7-9; 9 positions agree with TRBD1. Germline CDR1 is SEHNR and CDR2 is FQNEAQ (reference sequence). The CDR3 loop spans 17 amino acids. J lost 0 bases, V lost 5 bases, and 7 bases had no gene match. CDR3 loop: CASSPRWDRANTGELFF. As DNA, the CDR3 is TGTGCCAGCAGCCCCCGCTGGGACAGGGCGAACACCGGGGAGCTGTTTTTT.

This clonotype was counted a few times. The V gene is TRBV19, the J gene TRBJ1-5; the D is unclear. CDR1 is LNHDA, CDR2 SQIVND, per germline (reference sequence). The CDR3 runs 16 residues. Trimming took off 4 bases at V and 0 bases at J, with 13 bases between the two ends. As DNA, the CDR3 is TGTGCCAGTAGTAGCGAATTCTCCGTTAGCAATCAGCCCCAGCATTTT. It codes for CASSSEFSVSNQPQHF. The full variable domain, in which reference TRBV19 and TRBJ1-5 provide the parts outside the CDR3, is DGGITQSPKYLFRKEGQNVTLSCEQNLNHDAMYWYRQDPGQGLRLIYYSQIVNDFQKGDIAEGYSVSREKKESFPLTVTSAQKNPTAFYLCASSSEFSVSNQPQHFGDGTRLSIL.

The sample holds a few counts of this clonotype. This rearrangement joins TRBV25-1 to TRBJ2-2; D is perhaps TRBD1 (6 bases). Trimming stripped 5 bases from V and 1 base from J, with 8 bases between. The CDR3 runs to 14 residues. CDR1 and CDR2 (germline): MGHDK, SYGVNS. The CDR3 DNA sequence: TGTGCCAGCAGTAAGACAGGGAACACCGGGGAGCTGTTTTTT. The encoded protein is CASSKTGNTGELFF.

This chain links TRBV6-1 with TRBJ2-7; 7 bases line up with TRBD1. With V trimmed by 6 bases and J by 0 bases, 11 bases remained unmatched. This CDR3 has 16 amino acids. Germline loops: CDR1 MNHNS, CDR2 SASEGT. The CDR3 here is CASRDPGQLRSYEQYF. Written as DNA, the CDR3 is TGTGCCAGCAGAGACCCGGGACAGCTCCGCTCCTACGAGCAGTACTTC.

The chain has TRBV29-1 and TRBJ1-2; D not resolved. V gave up 8 bases and J gave up 6 bases, with 10 bases separating them. The CDR3 contains 10 residues. CDR1 is SQVTM, CDR2 ANQGSEA, per germline. CDR3: CSFVEDGYTF. As DNA, the CDR3 is TGCAGCTTTGTCGAGGATGGCTACACCTTC.

The gene calls are TRBV25-1 and TRBJ2-2; 12 positions match TRBD1. The CDR3 length is 18 residues. Losses at the gene ends were 4 bases for V and 4 bases for J; bases not matched to a gene: 10. Germline CDR1 and CDR2: MGHDK and SYGVNS. This chain's CDR3 is CASSVRPGQGASTGELFF. CDR3 bases: TGTGCCAGCAGTGTCCGACCGGGACAGGGGGCCAGCACCGGGGAGCTGTTTTTT. Variable domain in full (rest from reference TRBV25-1 and TRBJ2-2): EADIYQTPRYLVIGTGKKITLECSQTMGHDKMYWYQQDPGMELHLIHYSYGVNSTEKGDLSSESTVSRIRTEHFPLTLESARPSHTSQYLCASSVRPGQGASTGELFFGEGSRLTVL.

A note on this clonotype: One end of the junction does not line up with germline, which may come from a read error. The chain couples TRBV10-3 to TRBJ2-7; the D gene is possibly TRBD2 (7 bases). The CDR3 has 17 amino acids. CDR1 is ENHRY and CDR2 is SYGVKD in the germline V gene. The CDR3 nucleotides read TGTGCCAGCAGTGTCGCTGATCGGGGGGCCGTCCCCTACGAGCAGTACTTC. This codes for CASSVADRGAVPYEQYF.

The chain carries TRBV7-2 and TRBJ2-7, with TRBD2 identical over 14 bases. The CDR3 consists of 17 residues. The V gene's germline CDR1 is SGHTA and CDR2 FQGNSA. J gave up 2 bases and V 2 bases, and 5 bases lay outside the gene matches. The CDR3 bases are TGTGCCAGCAGCTTATCGGGACTAGCGGGAGACCCCTACGAGCAGTACTTC. Its translation: CASSLSGLAGDPYEQYF.

A remark on this clonotype: A junction end diverges from the germline sequence, so it may reflect a read error. The genes are TRBV10-2 and TRBJ1-5; TRBD1 is a possible D gene (5 bases). This CDR3 region has 14 residues. Per germline, CDR1 WSHSY and CDR2 SAAADI. The CDR3 DNA reads TGTGCCAGCAGGAGGGACTCTATCAATCAGCCCCAGCATTTT. It encodes CASRRDSINQPQHF.

The genes are TRBV20-1 and TRBJ1-3; D is unclear. Germline V lookup: CDR1 DFQATT, CDR2 SNEGSKA (reference sequence). With 3 bases removed from V and 0 bases from J, the gap between germline ends came to 9 bases. This CDR3 contains 14 residues. The CDR3 is CSASAAPSGNTIYF. The CDR3 nucleotides are TGCAGTGCTAGTGCAGCGCCCTCTGGAAACACCATATATTTT.

This chain connects TRBV30 to TRBJ2-7; D remains unclear. Trimming took off 4 bases at V and 2 bases at J, with 9 bases between the two ends. The CDR3 spans 12 residues. The V gene's germline CDR1 is GTSNPN and CDR2 SVGIG (reference sequence). CDR3 residues: CAWIPRAYEQYF. As DNA, the CDR3 is TGTGCCTGGATTCCTAGGGCCTACGAGCAGTACTTC.

A few counts support this clonotype. The J gene is TRBJ1-3, the V gene TRBV5-1; D possibly corresponds to TRBD1 (5 bases). CDR1 is SGHRS and CDR2 is YFSETQ in the germline V gene. There are 15 residues in the CDR3. V shed 4 bases and J shed 9 bases, with 20 bases lying between them. CDR3 loop: CASSPGTVRGTTIYF. The CDR3, as DNA: TGCGCCAGCAGCCCCGGGACTGTTAGGGGCACCACCATATATTTT.

Remarks on this clonotype: Without the conserved terminal phenylalanine or tryptophan, this CDR3 likely stems from a read error. This chain uses TRBV2 with TRBJ1-1, with D possibly being TRBD1 (6 bases). The CDR3 runs 14 residues. Germline values: CDR1 SNHLY, CDR2 FYNNEI. Trimming removed 6 bases from V and 1 base from J, with 12 bases in between. DNA for the CDR3: TGTGCCAGCAGACGGACAGTTACGAACACTGAAGCTTTCCTT. It is translated as CASRRTVTNTEAFL.

V usage is TRBV11-2 and J usage is TRBJ1-4; maybe TRBD1 (5 bases). Trimming shortened V by 2 bases and J by 6 bases, and 13 bases separated the two germline ends. Looked up from germline, CDR1 is SGHAT and CDR2 is FQNNGV. The CDR3 extends over 15 amino acids. The CDR3 bases are TGTGCCAGCAGCTTATTTCCAAGGGGTTATGAAAAACTGTTTTTT. Amino acid sequence: CASSLFPRGYEKLFF.

V usage is TRBV2 and J usage is TRBJ2-3, with 15 bases identical to TRBD2. The CDR3 contains 16 residues. CDR1 SNHLY and CDR2 FYNNEI come from the germline V gene. Unmatched junction bases numbered 8, after V lost 5 bases and J lost 8 bases. CDR3 sequence (DNA): TGTGCCAGCAGTTCTGGACTAGCGGGAGGGCAACGTACGCAGTATTTT. Its translation: CASSSGLAGGQRTQYF.

The V and J genes are TRBV2 and TRBJ1-4; no reliable D call. V was shortened by 6 bases and J by 9 bases, with 5 bases between the two germline ends. This CDR3 comprises 10 residues. Germline CDR1 reads SNHLY; CDR2 reads FYNNEI. CDR3 sequence: CASRDQKLFF. In DNA, the CDR3 is TGTGCCAGCAGGGATCAAAAACTGTTTTTT.

This clonotype was observed at least ten times. The J gene is TRBJ2-5, the V gene TRBV7-3, with 11 bases lining up with TRBD2. The CDR3 totals 15 residues. V lost 5 bases and J lost 5; bases outside the gene matches: 7. From germline, CDR1 is SGHTA and CDR2 FQGTGA. CDR3 amino acids: CASSLSGGAWETQYF. The CDR3 coding sequence is TGTGCCAGCAGCCTTAGCGGGGGGGCCTGGGAGACCCAGTACTTC.

The V and J genes are TRBV29-1 and TRBJ1-2, with 9 bases lining up with TRBD1. Per germline, CDR1 SQVTM and CDR2 ANQGSEA. CDR3 size: 15 residues. With 7 bases clipped from V and 1 base from J, the junction kept 10 bases outside the gene matches. The CDR3 DNA reads TGCAGCGCGGCATCTCCGGGACAGGGTAACTATGGCTACACCTTC. Protein product: CSAASPGQGNYGYTF.